The T cell receptor beta chain under discussion was sequenced for a study of PD-1 blockade in mismatch repair-deficient tumors (dated by TCRdb to between 2016 and 2019). In the study overall: Between September 2013 and late 2016, 90 or so consecutive patients with approximately 12 mismatch repair-deficient cancer types, all previously treated and progressing, were enrolled in the trial. Deep sequencing of TCR CDR3 regions was used to track tumor-associated T cell clones in peripheral blood of patients responding to PD-1 blockade. Overall results and qualifications from the work: Tumor-resident clones, often undetectable in blood before treatment, expanded rapidly after pembrolizumab and then contracted, generally before radiologic responses.

This clone showed up just once. The specificity of this receptor is unknown. Within one base of it there is no much larger clone, and no base qualities were kept. Trimming at the junction amounts to 0 bases on V and 8 bases on J, and the germline ends lie 17 bases apart. The CDR3 has 15 amino acids, counting the end cysteine and phenylalanine. The retained sequence is limited to the CDR3, 45 bases, with the frame set at the first base. Per the germline V gene, SGHDT is the CDR1 and YYEEEE is the CDR2. Mismatch repair deficiency in every enrolled patient was established by polymerase chain reaction or immunohistochemistry. TCR sequencing was performed for a few patients who responded to pembrolizumab therapy. Pembrolizumab PD-1 blockade was prospectively tested in advanced mismatch repair-deficient cancers, regardless of tissue of origin, in the phase II trial. Serial peripheral blood T cell samples were collected before and at multiple times after starting PD-1 blockade. Blood sampling times were reported as weeks after the first pembrolizumab dose.

The library was prepared using the immunoSEQ multiplex PCR assay. The clones in this table, taken by TCRdb from immuneACCESS, are in-frame only. Not every clone is retained; where verified, under half of the shortfall comes from an unresolved V gene, and the cause of the rest is unknown. Recorded for this sample are around 100,000 clones; 82% of them occurred a single time. The leading ten clones occupy roughly 6.3% of the sample. This TCR was sampled from an adult with mismatch repair-deficient cancer. Material: peripheral blood, obtained roughly 35 weeks after starting pembrolizumab. Recombination joined TRBV5-6 with TRBJ1-1, with the identity of the D gene unclear. DNA sequence: TGTGCCAGCAGCTTGGTTCGACGTACGAAGCACGAAGCTTTCTTT. This yields the protein CASSLVRRTKHEAFF.